This T cell receptor (beta chain) appears in the sequencing data of a study of blood T cell repertoires in COVID-19. Study background: PBMCs, B-cell-depleted T cells, or T cells were the source of the cDNA or gDNA that made up the material.

V lost 4 bases and J lost 2, with 11 bases in between. Looked up from germline, CDR1 is ENHRY and CDR2 is SYGVKD. There are 14 residues in the CDR3. In the authors' methods: Quantification of nucleated cells was approximated via reference gene primer amplification. This table comes from immunoSEQ multiplex PCR, and its TCRdb copy is limited to in-frame clones, with some not included. The V and J calls and the clone size are those of that table, but D and trimming were determined from the DNA. This table has 270,000 or so clones, 90% appearing once. The sequencing input was peripheral blood. This sequence originates from a woman aged 55-69 years with COVID-19, enrolled during active disease. The V call is TRBV10-3, the J call TRBJ1-2; maybe TRBD1 (6 bases). CDR3: CAISGSGQNYGYTF. The CDR3 DNA reads TGTGCCATCAGTGGGTCTGGACAGAACTATGGCTACACCTTC.